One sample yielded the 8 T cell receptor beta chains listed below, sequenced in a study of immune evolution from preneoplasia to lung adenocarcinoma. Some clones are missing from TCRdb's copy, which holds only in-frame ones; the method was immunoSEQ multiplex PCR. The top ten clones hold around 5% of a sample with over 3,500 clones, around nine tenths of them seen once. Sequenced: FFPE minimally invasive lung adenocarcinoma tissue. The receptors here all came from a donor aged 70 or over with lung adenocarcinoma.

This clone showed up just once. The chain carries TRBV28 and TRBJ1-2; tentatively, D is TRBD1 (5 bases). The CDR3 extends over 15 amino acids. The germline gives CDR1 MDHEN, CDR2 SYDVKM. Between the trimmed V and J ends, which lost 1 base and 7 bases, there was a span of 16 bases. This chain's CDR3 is CASSLFGQGRGGYTF. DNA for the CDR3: TGTGCCAGCAGTTTATTCGGGCAGGGAAGGGGTGGCTACACCTTC.

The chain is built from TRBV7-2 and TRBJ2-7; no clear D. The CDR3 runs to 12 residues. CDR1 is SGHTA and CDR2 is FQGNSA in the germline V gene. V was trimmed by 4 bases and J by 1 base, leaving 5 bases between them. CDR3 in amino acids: CASSSLSYEQYF. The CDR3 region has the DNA TGTGCCAGCAGCTCCCTTTCCTACGAGCAGTACTTC.

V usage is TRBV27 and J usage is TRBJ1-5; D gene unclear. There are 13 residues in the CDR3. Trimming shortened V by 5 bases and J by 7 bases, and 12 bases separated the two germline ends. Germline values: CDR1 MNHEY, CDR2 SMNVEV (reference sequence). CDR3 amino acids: CASSLDLFQPQHF. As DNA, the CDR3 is TGTGCCAGCAGTCTAGACCTATTCCAGCCCCAGCATTTT.

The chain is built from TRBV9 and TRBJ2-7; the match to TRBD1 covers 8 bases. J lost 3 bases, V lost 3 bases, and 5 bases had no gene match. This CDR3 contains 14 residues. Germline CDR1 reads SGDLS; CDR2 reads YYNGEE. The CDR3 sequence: CASSATGAGYEQYF. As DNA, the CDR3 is TGTGCCAGCAGCGCGACAGGGGCAGGCTACGAGCAGTACTTC.

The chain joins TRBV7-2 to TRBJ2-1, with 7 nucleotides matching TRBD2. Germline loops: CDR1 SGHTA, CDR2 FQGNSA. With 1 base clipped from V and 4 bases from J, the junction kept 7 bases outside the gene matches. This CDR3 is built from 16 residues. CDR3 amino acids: CASSLVTSALYNEQFF. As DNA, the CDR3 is TGTGCCAGCAGCTTAGTTACTAGCGCCCTTTACAATGAGCAGTTCTTC. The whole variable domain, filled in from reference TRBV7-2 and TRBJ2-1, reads GAGVSQSPSNKVTEKGKDVELRCDPISGHTALYWYRQSLGQGLEFLIYFQGNSAPDKSGLPSDRFSAERTGGSVSTLTIQRTQQEDSAVYLCASSLVTSALYNEQFFGPGTRLTVL.

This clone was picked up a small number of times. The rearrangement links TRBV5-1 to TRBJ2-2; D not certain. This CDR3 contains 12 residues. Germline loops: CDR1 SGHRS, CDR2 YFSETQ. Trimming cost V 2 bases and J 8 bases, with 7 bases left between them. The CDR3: CASSFGAGELFF. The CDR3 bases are TGCGCCAGCAGCTTTGGAGCTGGGGAGCTGTTTTTT.

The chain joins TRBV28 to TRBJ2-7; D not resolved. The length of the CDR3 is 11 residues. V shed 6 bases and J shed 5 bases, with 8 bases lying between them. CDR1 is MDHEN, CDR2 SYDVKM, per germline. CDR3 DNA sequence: TGTGCCAGCAGCTTAGGACACGAGCAGTACTTC. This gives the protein CASSLGHEQYF. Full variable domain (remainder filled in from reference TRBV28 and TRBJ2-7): DVKVTQSSRYLVKRTGEKVFLECVQDMDHENMFWYRQDPGLGLRLIYFSYDVKMKEKGDIPEGYSVSREKKERFSLILESASTNQTSMYLCASSLGHEQYFGPGTRLTVT.

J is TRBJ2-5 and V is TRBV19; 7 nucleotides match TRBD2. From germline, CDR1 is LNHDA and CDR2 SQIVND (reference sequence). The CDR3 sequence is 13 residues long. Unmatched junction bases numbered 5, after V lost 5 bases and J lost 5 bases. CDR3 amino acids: CASSSTSYETQYF. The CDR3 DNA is TGTGCCAGTAGTTCGACTAGCTATGAGACCCAGTACTTC.